This T cell receptor beta chain was sequenced during a study of T cells after yellow fever vaccination. TCRdb processed the 5' RACE reads anew with MiXCR; each CDR3 protein has one entry. The table shows 500,000 to 650,000 distinct CDR3 sequences, with 9% to 15% occurring only once. A remark on this clonotype: Its antigen is as yet unknown.

General study findings and limits: Researchers noted that a small share of clonotypes showed up in both CD4 and CD8 compartments.

The receptor was isolated from a man aged 30 to 39 who received the YFV17D yellow fever vaccine. The sequences come from PBMCs, collected on the day of the yellow fever booster vaccination.

The CDR3 DNA follows: TGTGCCAGCTCACCAAATTGGGCCAAAAACATTCAGTACTTC. It translates to CASSPNWAKNIQYF. The genes are TRBV18 and TRBJ2-4; D unclear. In germline, CDR1 is KGHSH, CDR2 LQKENI. The CDR3 length is 14 residues. Deletions cut 2 bases from V and 1 base from J, with 6 bases between.